This paragraph reports one TCR beta chain. Its antigen remains unidentified. Base qualities are missing; no much larger clone stands one base away. This sample was included in a study of technical replicates of blood from a handful of donors (dated by TCRdb to 2015 to 2018). The library was prepared using the immunoSEQ multiplex PCR assay. Sourced from immuneACCESS, this table was stored by TCRdb with only in-frame sequences that have V and J called. A share of the clones is absent; for the studies checked, an unresolved V gene accounts for under half, and the remainder has no known explanation. Here the sample has 80,000 to 90,000 clones; 90% to 95% occur a single time. Of the sample, 0.25% falls within the top ten clones. The sequence was obtained from a human donor in good health. The sample comprised T cells isolated from PBMCs.

The DNA sequence follows: TGCGCCAGCAGCCCCCCAGGGGGAGAGACCCAGTACTTC. Its translation is CASSPPGGETQYF. The chain is assembled from TRBV4-1 and TRBJ2-5; TRBD1 matches 7 bases in the middle. V is pruned by 4 bases and J by 4 bases, leaving 3 bases of the junction without a gene match. The germline V gene encodes CDR1 MGHRA and CDR2 YSYEKL. The CDR3 starts with the cysteine, ends with the phenylalanine, and has 13 residues. Just the 39-base CDR3 DNA is kept, in frame starting at base 1.